This TCR beta chain was captured in a study of patients and donors after allogeneic stem cell transplantation. The V and J ends lost 0 bases and 14 bases, in that order; junction bases with no gene match: 12. Per germline, CDR1 DFQATT and CDR2 SNEGSKA (reference sequence). The length of the CDR3 is 14 residues. TCRdb itself ran the RT-PCR reads through MiXCR, one entry per CDR3 protein. This table holds about a million distinct CDR3 sequences, more than 15% found once. The sample comprised blood, either unsorted or a sorted T cell fraction (not recorded which). The clonotype comes from a human donor who was either an allogeneic HSCT recipient or a stem cell or donor lymphocyte infusion donor (not recorded which). It is not recorded whose cells these are; they may come from a transplant donor. This rearrangement joins TRBV20-1 to TRBJ2-5, with 10 bases matching TRBD2. CDR3 loop: CSARDPRGAGGLYF. In DNA, the CDR3 is TGCAGTGCTAGAGACCCTCGGGGAGCGGGAGGGCTCTACTTC.